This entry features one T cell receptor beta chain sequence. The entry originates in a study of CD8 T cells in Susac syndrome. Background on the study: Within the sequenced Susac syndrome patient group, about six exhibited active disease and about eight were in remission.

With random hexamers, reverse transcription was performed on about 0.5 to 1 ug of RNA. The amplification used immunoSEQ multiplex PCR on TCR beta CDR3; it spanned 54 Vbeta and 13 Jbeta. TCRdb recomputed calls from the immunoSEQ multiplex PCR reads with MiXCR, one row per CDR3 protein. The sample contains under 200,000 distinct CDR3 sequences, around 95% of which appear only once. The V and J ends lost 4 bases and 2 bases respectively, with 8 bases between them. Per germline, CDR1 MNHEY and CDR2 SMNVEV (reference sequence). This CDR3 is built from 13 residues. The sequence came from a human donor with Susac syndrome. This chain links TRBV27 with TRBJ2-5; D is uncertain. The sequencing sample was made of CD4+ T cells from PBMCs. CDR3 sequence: CASSSYGQETQYF. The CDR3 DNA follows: TGTGCCAGCAGTTCGTACGGACAAGAGACCCAGTACTTC.